This T cell receptor (beta chain) was captured in a study of shared clonotypes between healthy human individuals. Generated by immunoSEQ multiplex PCR, the TCRdb table keeps only in-frame clones and is missing some. The data contain some 1,600,000 clones, approximately 98% of them singletons. Germline lookup yields CDR1 MDHEN and CDR2 SYDVKM. CDR3 length equals 14 residues. Trimming stripped 5 bases from V and 7 bases from J, with 15 bases between. The rearrangement joins TRBV28 to TRBJ2-1; possible D gene TRBD2, 5 bases. This clonotype was sampled from a man aged 25 to 45 in good health. The material sequenced was naive CD4+ T cells sorted from blood. Subset specified: CD45RA+ positively selected. DNA for the CDR3: TGTGCCAGCAGTCCCGATGAGGGAAGGAATGAGCAGTTCTTC. The encoded protein is CASSPDEGRNEQFF. The variable domain in full, with the rest retrieved from reference TRBV28 and TRBJ2-1, is DVKVTQSSRYLVKRTGEKVFLECVQDMDHENMFWYRQDPGLGLRLIYFSYDVKMKEKGDIPEGYSVSREKKERFSLILESASTNQTSMYLCASSPDEGRNEQFFGPGTRLTVL.